One sample yielded the 28 T cell receptor beta chains listed below, sequenced in a study of cytotoxic CD8 clonotypes in ibrutinib-treated CLL. Profiling relied on immunoSEQ multiplex PCR, and the TCRdb table lists in-frame clones only, not all of them. The sample lists over 200,000 clones; more than 70% were seen once. Here the sequenced sample was PBMCs, taken after 12 months of ibrutinib treatment. These TCRs come from a human donor with chronic lymphocytic leukemia.

The chain links TRBV7-9 to TRBJ2-1; D possibly corresponds to TRBD2 (6 bases). Germline V CDR1 and CDR2: SEHNR, FQNEAQ (reference sequence). With 5 bases removed from V and 9 bases from J, the gap between germline ends came to 14 bases. The CDR3 has 13 residues. Written as DNA, the CDR3 is TGTGCCAGCAGCCCCGGACTAACCCCTGAGCAGTTCTTC. Its translation is CASSPGLTPEQFF.

This clone was detected many times. This chain links TRBV4-1 with TRBJ2-7; 9 bases line up with TRBD1. Trimming at V came to 1 base and at J to 3 bases, leaving 7 bases not matched to a gene. The CDR3 runs 16 residues. The V gene's germline CDR1 is MGHRA and CDR2 YSYEKL. CDR3 residues: CASSQVSGQGFYEQYF. CDR3 in DNA: TGCGCCAGCAGCCAAGTATCAGGACAGGGGTTCTACGAGCAGTACTTC.

This clone has only a few counts. V usage is TRBV4-1 and J usage is TRBJ2-2; no definite D call. CDR1 MGHRA and CDR2 YSYEKL come from the germline V gene. Trimming removed 11 bases from V and 1 base from J, with 11 bases in between. The CDR3 has 13 residues. CDR3 in amino acids: CAVSNRNTGELFF. The CDR3 nucleotides are TGCGCCGTCTCAAACCGGAACACCGGGGAGCTGTTTTTT.

This chain joins TRBV5-1 and TRBJ1-4; 8 bases align to TRBD1. This CDR3 region has 14 residues. J gave up 5 bases and V 3 bases, and 3 bases lay outside the gene matches. CDR1 is SGHRS, CDR2 YFSETQ, per germline. As DNA, the CDR3 is TGCGCCAGCAGCTCCGACAGGGGAAATGAAAAACTGTTTTTT. This encodes CASSSDRGNEKLFF.

This chain joins TRBV5-4 and TRBJ2-5; D remains unclear. V was cut by 4 bases and J by 0 bases, with 4 bases left in between. This CDR3 spans 12 amino acids. From germline, CDR1 is SGHNT and CDR2 YYREEE (reference sequence). The CDR3 spells CASSKYQETQYF. CDR3 DNA sequence: TGTGCCAGCAGCAAGTACCAAGAGACCCAGTACTTC.

In this sample, this clone turned up once. V and J are TRBV27 and TRBJ2-3, with D tentatively TRBD1 or TRBD2 (5 bases each). Trimming took 8 bases from V and 8 from J, leaving 20 bases between them. The CDR3 runs to 14 residues. Germline V gives CDR1 MNHEY, CDR2 SMNVEV (reference sequence). The DNA for the CDR3 is TGTGCCAGCTGCGAACTCGGGACCCTGGGTACGCAGTATTTT. It codes for CASCELGTLGTQYF.

This clone was observed a few times. The chain is built from TRBV6-1 and TRBJ2-1, with D possibly matching TRBD1 (6 bases). The CDR3 has 17 amino acids. V lost 0 bases to trimming and J lost 7 bases, with 19 bases between them. Germline V gene data show CDR1 as MNHNS and CDR2 as SASEGT. The CDR3 here is CASSEANRAWVGNEQFF. CDR3 coding DNA: TGTGCCAGCAGTGAAGCGAACAGGGCTTGGGTCGGGAATGAGCAGTTCTTC.

The count of this clone is one. This rearrangement joins TRBV2 to TRBJ2-1, with 7 bases aligning to TRBD2. V gave up 2 bases and J gave up 8 bases; unmatched junction bases: 6. CDR1 is SNHLY, CDR2 FYNNEI, per germline. This CDR3 comprises 14 residues. CDR3 amino acids: CASSERRESDEQFF. In DNA, the CDR3 is TGTGCCAGCAGTGAAAGGCGGGAGAGCGATGAGCAGTTCTTC.

V gene TRBV7-9 combines with J gene TRBJ2-7, with D uncertain. Trimming took off 5 bases at V and 2 bases at J, with 13 bases between the two ends. This CDR3 has 14 residues. Germline V lookup: CDR1 SEHNR, CDR2 FQNEAQ (reference sequence). This CDR3 reads CASSDRRFTYEQYF. CDR3 sequence (DNA): TGTGCCAGCAGCGATAGACGGTTCACCTACGAGCAGTACTTC.

Only a few counts were recorded for this clone. The chain is built from TRBV6-5 and TRBJ1-5; 8 nucleotides align to TRBD1. CDR3 length: 12 amino acids. Germline lookup yields CDR1 MNHEY and CDR2 SVGAGI. After removal of 6 bases from V and 6 bases from J, the junction contained 1 base not matched to a gene. The CDR3 loop is CASSDRGQPQHF. CDR3 nucleotide sequence: TGTGCCAGCAGCGACAGGGGTCAGCCCCAGCATTTT.

Here the CDR3 DNA reads TGCGCCAGCAGGGTCGGGACTAGCGGCACAGATACGCAGTATTTT. This codes for CASRVGTSGTDTQYF. The gene calls are TRBV5-1 and TRBJ2-3, with 10 bases matching TRBD2. Germline values: CDR1 SGHRS, CDR2 YFSETQ. Trimming cost V 5 bases and J 1 base; bases outside gene matches: 4. This CDR3 comprises 15 residues.

The V and J genes are TRBV19 and TRBJ2-5; D gene unclear. Germline-derived CDR1 and CDR2 are LNHDA and SQIVND (reference sequence). This CDR3 has 14 amino acids. V was trimmed by 3 bases and J by 4 bases, leaving 12 bases between them. The DNA for the CDR3 is TGTGCCAGTAGTATCCCCGGTCAGCGAGAGACCCAGTACTTC. Encoded protein: CASSIPGQRETQYF.

J is TRBJ2-3 and V is TRBV2, with 11 bases matching TRBD2. CDR1 is SNHLY and CDR2 is FYNNEI in the germline V gene. The CDR3 runs to 17 residues. Trimming cost V 1 base and J 0 bases; bases outside gene matches: 3. In nucleotides, the CDR3 is TGTGCCAGCAGTGAAGGGGGACTAGCGGCGAGCACAGATACGCAGTATTTT. It encodes CASSEGGLAASTDTQYF.

CDR3 in amino acids: CASSLGGQSLYEQYF. The CDR3 DNA is TGTGCCAGCAGCTTGGGGGGACAGAGCCTCTACGAGCAGTACTTC. This chain connects TRBV5-6 to TRBJ2-7, with 7 positions matching TRBD1. CDR1 and CDR2 (germline): SGHDT, YYEEEE. The length of the CDR3 is 15 residues. With 0 bases clipped from V and 3 bases from J, the junction kept 6 bases outside the gene matches. Using reference TRBV5-6 and TRBJ2-7 for the parts outside the CDR3, the full variable domain is DAGVTQSPTHLIKTRGQQVTLRCSPKSGHDTVSWYQQALGQGPQFIFQYYEEEERQRGNFPDRFSGHQFPNYSSELNVNALLLGDSALYLCASSLGGQSLYEQYFGPGTRLTVT.

Regarding this clone: This sample includes further DNA sequences coding for the same CDR3. The chain uses TRBV11-3 and TRBJ2-3; no firm D call. Deletions cut 1 base from V and 3 bases from J, with 8 bases between. The CDR3 totals 14 residues. Germline V lookup: CDR1 SGHNT, CDR2 YENEEA. The CDR3 sequence: CASSLGGSTDTQYF. CDR3 DNA: TGTGCCAGCAGCTTAGGAGGTAGTACAGATACGCAGTATTTT.

The chain combines TRBV23-1 with TRBJ1-2; possibly TRBD1 for D (6 bases). TRBV23-1 is an open reading frame whose function is uncertain. V was pared by 0 bases and J by 2 bases, with 13 bases between. The CDR3 covers 16 residues. CDR3 DNA: TGCGCCAGCAGTCAATCAAGACAGGCCCTAAACTATGGCTACACCTTC. Translating gives CASSQSRQALNYGYTF.

The chain joins TRBV9 to TRBJ1-1; D uncertain. V was pared by 2 bases and J by 6 bases, with 11 bases between. This CDR3 is built from 13 residues. Germline CDR1 reads SGDLS; CDR2 reads YYNGEE. The CDR3 sequence is CASSVDFGSEAFF. DNA for the CDR3: TGTGCCAGCAGCGTTGATTTTGGGTCTGAAGCTTTCTTT.

This clone appeared once. This chain joins TRBV7-9 and TRBJ1-1; TRBD1 matches at 8 bases. The V and J ends lost 3 bases and 6 bases, in that order; junction bases with no gene match: 3. This CDR3 spans 13 amino acids. Germline CDR1 is SEHNR and CDR2 is FQNEAQ (reference sequence). Written as DNA, the CDR3 is TGTGCCAGCAGCTTTACAGGGGGACCTGAAGCTTTCTTT. Encoded protein: CASSFTGGPEAFF.

V usage is TRBV30 and J usage is TRBJ1-4; unclear D gene. This CDR3 has 15 amino acids. The V gene's germline CDR1 is GTSNPN and CDR2 SVGIG (reference sequence). Trimming took off 0 bases at V and 3 bases at J, with 11 bases between the two ends. The CDR3 bases are TGTGCCTGGAGTGTACTAGGGCCCCCTAATGAAAAACTGTTTTTT. Translating it yields CAWSVLGPPNEKLFF.

This chain links TRBV5-1 with TRBJ1-1; 8 nucleotides line up with TRBD1. From germline, CDR1 is SGHRS and CDR2 YFSETQ. The CDR3 contains 15 residues. V was pared by 4 bases and J by 3 bases, with 8 bases of the junction left unmatched. CDR3 residues: CASSIRQGAYTEAFF. For the CDR3, the DNA is TGCGCCAGCAGCATCAGGCAGGGGGCATACACTGAAGCTTTCTTT.

This clone was detected once. The chain recombines TRBV9 with TRBJ1-6; weak D call: TRBD1 (5 bases). CDR3 length equals 15 residues. Trimming shortened V by 0 bases and J by 5 bases, and 9 bases separated the two germline ends. Germline V CDR1 and CDR2: SGDLS, YYNGEE. CDR3 protein: CASSVGGADNSPLHF. As DNA, the CDR3 is TGTGCCAGCAGCGTAGGGGGCGCGGATAATTCACCCCTCCACTTT.

This chain links TRBV6-5 with TRBJ1-5, with no clear D. The CDR3 is made up of 14 amino acids. CDR1 and CDR2 from the germline V gene are MNHEY and SVGAGI. Trimming took off 0 bases at V and 4 bases at J, with 7 bases between the two ends. As DNA, the CDR3 is TGTGCCAGCAGTTACTCGGCAGCAAATCAGCCCCAGCATTTT. The encoded protein is CASSYSAANQPQHF.

V is TRBV2 and J is TRBJ2-7; D is unresolved. From germline, CDR1 is SNHLY and CDR2 FYNNEI. Trimming took off 0 bases at V and 4 bases at J, with 10 bases between the two ends. The CDR3 runs to 14 residues. The CDR3 bases are TGTGCCAGCAGTGAAGCTACAAGCCCGTACGAGCAGTACTTC. It is translated as CASSEATSPYEQYF.

This sequence joins TRBV28 and TRBJ1-2; D might be TRBD1 (5 bases). Looked up from germline, CDR1 is MDHEN and CDR2 is SYDVKM. This CDR3 region has 17 residues. The V and J ends lost 3 bases and 8 bases respectively, with 25 bases between them. CDR3 protein: CASSFPPAGKAEWGYTF. As DNA, the CDR3 is TGTGCCAGCAGTTTTCCCCCGGCAGGGAAGGCGGAGTGGGGCTACACCTTC.

The rearrangement joins TRBV6-5 to TRBJ2-3; D is unresolved. There are 11 residues in the CDR3. Trimming removed 8 bases at V and 6 bases at J, with 9 bases between. Germline lookup yields CDR1 MNHEY and CDR2 SVGAGI. Written as DNA, the CDR3 is TGTGCCAGCTTCAACGGGGATACGCAGTATTTT. Residues: CASFNGDTQYF.

The genes are TRBV20-1 and TRBJ2-7, with D hard to call. This CDR3 spans 10 amino acids. Trimming left V 7 bases short and J 4 bases short, with 8 bases between. The germline CDR1 and CDR2 sequences are DFQATT and SNEGSKA (reference sequence). The chain's CDR3 is CSVLKYEQYF. CDR3 sequence (DNA): TGCAGTGTTTTAAAGTACGAGCAGTACTTC.

This clone was recorded once. The chain joins TRBV5-1 to TRBJ2-6, with unresolved D. Germline lookup yields CDR1 SGHRS and CDR2 YFSETQ. The CDR3 runs to 17 residues. Trimming pared 0 bases from V and 4 bases from J, leaving 14 bases between. CDR3 loop: CASSLGVITLGANVLTF. CDR3 in DNA: TGCGCCAGCAGCTTGGGGGTGATCACCCTGGGGGCCAACGTCCTGACTTTC.

V gene TRBV27 combines with J gene TRBJ2-7; 9 bases fit TRBD1. The CDR3 is made up of 15 amino acids. The J segment lost 1 base and the V segment lost 2 bases, leaving 3 bases of the junction unmatched. The germline V gene encodes CDR1 MNHEY and CDR2 SMNVEV (reference sequence). The CDR3 protein is CASSLKGTGSYEQYF. In nucleotides, the CDR3 is TGTGCCAGCAGTTTAAAAGGGACAGGGTCCTACGAGCAGTACTTC.